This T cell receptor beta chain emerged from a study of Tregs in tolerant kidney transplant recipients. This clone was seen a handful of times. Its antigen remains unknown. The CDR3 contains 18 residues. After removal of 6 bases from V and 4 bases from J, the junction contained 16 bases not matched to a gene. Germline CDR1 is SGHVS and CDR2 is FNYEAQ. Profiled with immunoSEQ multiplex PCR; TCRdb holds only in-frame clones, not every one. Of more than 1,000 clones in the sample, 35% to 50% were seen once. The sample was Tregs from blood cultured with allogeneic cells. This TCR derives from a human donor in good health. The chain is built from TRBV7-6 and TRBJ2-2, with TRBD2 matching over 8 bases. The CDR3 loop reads CASSPRLPGGASTGELFF. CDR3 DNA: TGTGCCAGCAGTCCGCGACTCCCCGGGGGGGCGAGCACCGGGGAGCTGTTTTTT.